Listed here are 4 T cell receptor beta chains from one sample, sequenced in a study of T-cell reconstitution after alpha-beta-depleted transplantation in children (dated by TCRdb to 2016 to 2017). The treatment or condition label on this specimen signifies: allogeneic hematopoietic cell transplantation with graft depleted of TCRalphabeta T cells and CD19 B cells. Libraries were prepared through PCR. Sequencing took place on an Illumina HiSeq 2500. TCR library preparation used molecular barcoding, with unique molecular identifiers applied to normalize quantification of the TCRbeta repertoire. The public reads were run again by TCRdb, first through fastp at Q25 and then through MiXCR, and only productive beta chains were kept. Rows with one shared CDR3 protein collapse into an entry with the most common genes and DNA. The sample data list 400,000 to 450,000 distinct CDR3 sequences, and 43% of these were observed just once. Under 35% of the sample rests with the top ten.

This material consisted of PBMCs, taken before TCRalphabeta/CD19-depleted stem cell transplant. The origin of the receptors is a girl aged 2 to 10 with aplastic anemia, due to receive a stem cell transplant.

This clonotype was seen at least ten times. The gene calls are TRBV5-1 and TRBJ2-3, with TRBD1 identical over 7 bases. Trimming removed 4 bases from V and 2 bases from J; junction bases left unmatched: 10. The CDR3 runs to 16 residues. CDR1 is SGHRS and CDR2 is YFSETQ in the germline V gene. The CDR3 loop is CASSHGTDYYTDTQYF. In nucleotides, the CDR3 is TGCGCCAGCAGCCACGGGACAGATTATTACACAGATACGCAGTATTTT.

The genes are TRBV29-1 and TRBJ1-1; D is unresolved. CDR1 SQVTM and CDR2 ANQGSEA come from the germline V gene. CDR3 length: 11 residues. V was cut by 3 bases and J by 4 bases, with 6 bases left in between. Written as DNA, the CDR3 is TGCAGCGTTGATAGAACCACTGAAGCTTTCTTT. It is translated as CSVDRTTEAFF.

The chain combines TRBV29-1 with TRBJ2-7, with 12 bases matching TRBD1. The CDR3 is made up of 14 amino acids. The junction had 7 bases not matched to a gene; V was cut back by 4 bases and J by 6 bases. Germline lookup yields CDR1 SQVTM and CDR2 ANQGSEA. The CDR3 loop reads CSVGGGQGASEQYF. CDR3 sequence (DNA): TGCAGCGTTGGAGGGGGACAGGGGGCCAGCGAGCAGTACTTC.

This clonotype was seen ten or more times. One junction end does not reproduce the germline sequence, and a read error may be involved. This chain connects TRBV20-1 to TRBJ2-3; TRBD1 agrees at 12 bases. The CDR3 is 12 amino acids. Germline CDR1 is DFQATT and CDR2 is SNEGSKA (reference sequence). CDR3 region: CSARLGQGAPLF. In nucleotides, the CDR3 is TGCAGTGCTAGGCTGGGACAGGGGGCGCCTCTCTTT.